This T cell receptor (beta chain) was captured by sequencing in a study of vaccination effects on CD4 cells after COVID-19. General study points: Long after vaccination, the clones induced by infection and by vaccine shrank markedly in size.

After removal of 0 bases from V and 5 bases from J, the junction contained 7 bases not matched to a gene. Germline V gives CDR1 SGHNT, CDR2 YYREEE (reference sequence). The CDR3 contains 15 residues. Turning to this clone: Its antigen is currently unknown.

In the ViraFEST assay, antigen-specific CD4+ clonotypes were identified by expansion after peptide-pool stimulation. Subsequent to a culture period of more than 8 days, CD4+ T cells were isolated. No vaccinee had earlier SARS-CoV-2 infection, and nucleocapsid antibodies were negative. A half-medium replacement with IL-2 medium was carried out on days 3 and 7. Generated by immunoSEQ multiplex PCR, the TCRdb table keeps only in-frame clones and is missing some. The profile shows tens of thousands of clones, under 75% of them singletons. The chain recombines TRBV5-4 with TRBJ2-7, with 8 bases aligning to TRBD1. The sequence was collected from a human donor who received a COVID-19 vaccine. The specimen comprised CD4+ T cells from PBMCs cultured with SARS-CoV-2 spike peptides, sampled before COVID-19 vaccination. CDR3 in amino acids: CASSLGQGAPHEQYF. The CDR3 nucleotides read TGTGCCAGCAGCTTGGGTCAGGGGGCCCCCCACGAGCAGTACTTC.